This T cell receptor (beta chain) was profiled in a study of beta chain features in type 1 diabetes. General observations from the study: For type 1 diabetes patients, VDJ junctions showed fewer insertions and more deletions. Type 1 diabetes patients showed a moderate but significant shortening of TCRB CDR3s in all four CD4+ subsets.

This clone was counted between two and nine times. Antigen specificity is unknown. This CDR3 has 14 residues. Germline trimming cut 8 bases from V and 1 base from J; bases unmatched to any gene: 4. Germline V gene lookup returns CDR1 KGHSH and CDR2 LQKENI. The authors reverse transcribed all of the isolated RNA, so sequencing captured expressed TCRB transcripts. Generated by immunoSEQ multiplex PCR, the TCRdb table keeps only in-frame clones and is missing some. The table records about 160,000 clones, just over 8% of them present only once. The rearrangement uses TRBV18 and TRBJ2-2; 7 bases agree with TRBD1. The source material was central memory CD4+ T cells from blood. This clonotype was obtained from a woman aged 18-29 years with type 1 diabetes. The CDR3 bases are TGTGCCAGCCGACCAGGGGGGAACACCGGGGAGCTGTTTTTT. This sequence encodes CASRPGGNTGELFF.